This T cell receptor beta chain derives from a study of blood T cell repertoires in COVID-19. Germline V gives CDR1 GTSNPN, CDR2 SVGIG (reference sequence). The CDR3 loop spans 13 amino acids. The V gene end was trimmed by 4 bases and the J gene end by 8 bases; junction bases not matched to a gene: 5. TCRdb keeps only in-frame clones here, not all; method: immunoSEQ multiplex PCR. The sample lists 200,000 to 250,000 clones; 80% to 90% were seen once. Recovered status applied to Cohort 3 donors who had two consecutive negative PCRs. It also applied to those with clearance or with symptom resolution. The specimen was PBMCs or T cells enriched from blood (not recorded which). The chain carries TRBV30 and TRBJ1-6; 7 nucleotides align to TRBD1. The receptor's source is a man aged 30 to 45 who had recovered from COVID-19. The CDR3 DNA follows: TGTGCCTGGACCGGACAGGTGGATTCACCCCTCCACTTT. Its protein product is CAWTGQVDSPLHF.